These 27 T cell receptor beta chains were all obtained from the same sample, sequenced in a study of cytomegalovirus exposure and HLA in healthy donors. Sequencing used immunoSEQ multiplex PCR; TCRdb keeps in-frame clones, though not all of them. Found here are fewer than 400,000 clones, 86% of them singletons; the top ten hold roughly 0.8%. The sequenced sample consisted of PBMCs. The source is a woman aged 18-29 years in good health and CMV-seronegative.

This rearrangement joins TRBV28 to TRBJ1-2; maybe TRBD1 (6 bases). From germline, CDR1 is MDHEN and CDR2 SYDVKM. The CDR3 totals 14 residues. The V gene lost 2 bases and the J gene lost 5 bases, with 12 bases spanning the gap. CDR3 loop: CASSLPTGRYGYTF. The CDR3 DNA reads as TGTGCCAGCAGTTTACCTACAGGGCGATATGGCTACACCTTC.

The V and J genes are TRBV6-5 and TRBJ2-2; D might be TRBD2 (5 bases). Trimming took off 2 bases at V and 1 base at J, with 5 bases between the two ends. From germline, CDR1 is MNHEY and CDR2 SVGAGI. The CDR3 length is 14 residues. CDR3 nucleotides: TGTGCCAGCAGTTACGGAGGGAACACCGGGGAGCTGTTTTTT. Translated, it gives CASSYGGNTGELFF.

This chain joins TRBV9 and TRBJ2-2; D call uncertain. V was trimmed by 0 bases and J by 6 bases, leaving 3 bases between them. Germline V CDR1 and CDR2: SGDLS, YYNGEE. The CDR3 runs to 12 residues. The CDR3, as DNA: TGTGCCAGCAGCGTAGACTCCGGGGAGCTGTTTTTT. As protein: CASSVDSGELFF.

This clone has only a few counts. This sequence joins TRBV6-5 and TRBJ1-1, with 10 bases lining up with TRBD1. CDR1 is MNHEY, CDR2 SVGAGI, per germline. This CDR3 region has 16 residues. V dropped 2 bases and J dropped 3; count of bases not matched to a gene: 6. The CDR3 here is CASSYGTGVLDTEAFF. CDR3 sequence (DNA): TGTGCCAGCAGTTACGGGACAGGGGTCCTGGACACTGAAGCTTTCTTT.

V usage is TRBV7-9 and J usage is TRBJ2-1; weak D call: TRBD2 (6 bases). The germline V gene has CDR1 SEHNR and CDR2 FQNEAQ (reference sequence). CDR3 length equals 14 residues. Trimming pared 5 bases from V and 4 bases from J, leaving 12 bases between. The CDR3 bases are TGTGCCAGCAGCCCACCGGGAGCATACAATGAGCAGTTCTTC. Residues: CASSPPGAYNEQFF.

This sequence joins TRBV2 and TRBJ2-1; 9 bases agree with TRBD2. The CDR3 has 17 amino acids. CDR1 is SNHLY and CDR2 is FYNNEI in the germline V gene. Trimming took 11 bases from V and 5 from J; bases not matched to a gene: 19. For the CDR3, the DNA is TGTGCCTCAGACGGGGCGGTAGCGGGAGAGTCCAACAATGAGCAGTTCTTC. Its protein product is CASDGAVAGESNNEQFF. Drawing the rest from reference TRBV2 and TRBJ2-1, the complete variable domain is EPEVTQTPSHQVTQMGQEVILRCVPISNHLYFYWYRQILGQKVEFLVSFYNNEISEKSEIFDDQFSVERPDGSNFTLKIRSTKLEDSAMYFCASDGAVAGESNNEQFFGPGTRLTVL.

The rearrangement uses TRBV19 and TRBJ2-5, with D perhaps matching TRBD2 (7 bases). The CDR3 runs 16 residues. Trimming shortened V by 1 base and J by 3 bases, and 15 bases separated the two germline ends. Germline V gene lookup returns CDR1 LNHDA and CDR2 SQIVND (reference sequence). In DNA, the CDR3 is TGTGCCAGTAGTATAGGGGGGGGGCCGTTTGAAGAGACCCAGTACTTC. This gives the protein CASSIGGGPFEETQYF.

CDR3 nucleotide sequence: TGCGCCAGCAGCCAAACGACTAGCTTGGGCTACGAGCAGTACTTC. This codes for CASSQTTSLGYEQYF. This chain links TRBV4-3 with TRBJ2-7; 7 nucleotides line up with TRBD2. The CDR3 covers 15 residues. Germline loops: CDR1 LGHNA, CDR2 YSLEER. With V trimmed by 2 bases and J by 3 bases, 7 bases remained unmatched.

The chain is built from TRBV27 and TRBJ1-1, with 9 bases fitting TRBD1. Germline trimming cut 1 base from V and 11 bases from J; bases unmatched to any gene: 14. The CDR3 spans 16 residues. The germline V gene has CDR1 MNHEY and CDR2 SMNVEV (reference sequence). CDR3 in amino acids: CASSLWGGQGARKAFF. In DNA, the CDR3 is TGTGCCAGCAGTTTATGGGGGGGACAGGGAGCCCGGAAGGCTTTCTTT.

V gene TRBV7-2 combines with J gene TRBJ1-3; D is undetermined. Trimming stripped 5 bases from V and 4 bases from J, with 15 bases between. The germline V gene has CDR1 SGHTA and CDR2 FQGNSA. The CDR3 sequence is 15 residues long. CDR3 DNA: TGTGCCAGCAGCAGAGACGACTCTGGAGGAAACACCATATATTTT. Amino acid sequence: CASSRDDSGGNTIYF.

The gene calls are TRBV27 and TRBJ1-1; 10 bases agree with TRBD1. This CDR3 comprises 16 residues. The junction had 8 bases not matched to a gene; V was cut back by 5 bases and J by 2 bases. Germline V gene lookup returns CDR1 MNHEY and CDR2 SMNVEV (reference sequence). The CDR3 reads CASSNRDRGINTEAFF. The CDR3 DNA is TGTGCCAGCAGTAACCGGGACAGGGGAATAAACACTGAAGCTTTCTTT.

The V call is TRBV27, the J call TRBJ1-3; 10 nucleotides line up with TRBD1. V lost 5 bases and J lost 1; bases outside the gene matches: 8. The germline V gene encodes CDR1 MNHEY and CDR2 SMNVEV (reference sequence). This CDR3 spans 17 amino acids. For the CDR3, the DNA is TGTGCCAGCAGTGGCCGGGACAGGGGAATGTCTGGAAACACCATATATTTT. Protein: CASSGRDRGMSGNTIYF.

This sequence joins TRBV7-2 and TRBJ2-7, with 14 positions matching TRBD2. Losses at the gene ends were 5 bases for V and 5 bases for J; bases not matched to a gene: 8. The CDR3 totals 16 residues. The germline gives CDR1 SGHTA, CDR2 FQGNSA. The DNA for the CDR3 is TGTGCCAGCAGCCTAGGAGGGACTAGCGGGAGTAACGAGCAGTACTTC. Protein sequence: CASSLGGTSGSNEQYF.

The chain combines TRBV11-2 with TRBJ1-3; D call uncertain. Trimming removed 5 bases from V and 7 bases from J, with 15 bases in between. CDR1 is SGHAT and CDR2 is FQNNGV in the germline V gene. The CDR3 covers 14 residues. The CDR3 DNA is TGTGCCAGCAGCCCGACCCTTTCCGGGAACACCATATATTTT. Translation: CASSPTLSGNTIYF.

The chain links TRBV6-5 to TRBJ2-7; 9 bases map to TRBD2. In germline, CDR1 is MNHEY, CDR2 SVGAGI. CDR3 size: 16 residues. The V gene end was trimmed by 0 bases and the J gene end by 5 bases; junction bases not matched to a gene: 8. CDR3 sequence reads: CASSYSSLAGAHEQYF. Written as DNA, the CDR3 is TGTGCCAGCAGTTACTCAAGTTTAGCGGGAGCCCACGAGCAGTACTTC.

The chain recombines TRBV29-1 with TRBJ2-3, with TRBD1 matching over 8 bases. The CDR3 runs to 15 residues. CDR1 is SQVTM and CDR2 is ANQGSEA in the germline V gene. Losses at the gene ends were 6 bases for V and 1 base for J; bases not matched to a gene: 9. The CDR3 region is CSVGLTGDGTDTQYF. CDR3 DNA: TGCAGCGTCGGGCTGACAGGGGATGGCACAGATACGCAGTATTTT.

V gene TRBV18 combines with J gene TRBJ2-7; tentatively, D is TRBD1 (6 bases). CDR3 size: 14 residues. Deletions cut 3 bases from V and 6 bases from J, with 15 bases between. Germline CDR1 KGHSH, CDR2 LQKENI. CDR3 nucleotide sequence: TGTGCCAGCTCACCCCCTAGTCTACAGGGCGAGCAGTACTTC. It is translated as CASSPPSLQGEQYF.

CDR3 DNA: TGTGCCAGCAGCCTAGGACAGGGGGGCAATCAGCCCCAGCATTTT. This codes for CASSLGQGGNQPQHF. This rearrangement joins TRBV9 to TRBJ1-5; 10 bases fit TRBD1. CDR1 is SGDLS, CDR2 YYNGEE, per germline. Trimming took 4 bases from V and 2 from J; bases not matched to a gene: 3. The CDR3 is 15 amino acids.

CDR3 coding DNA: TGTGCCAGCAGCCAAGAGTCCGCCAGGACAGGGGGAGGAGATACGCAGTATTTT. It yields the protein CASSQESARTGGGDTQYF. The chain couples TRBV4-2 to TRBJ2-3, with TRBD1 matching over 10 bases. Germline V gene data show CDR1 as LGHNA and CDR2 as YNFKEQ. The V and J ends lost 0 bases and 5 bases, in that order; junction bases with no gene match: 11. This CDR3 is 18 amino acids long.

The rearrangement uses TRBV5-1 and TRBJ2-5, with a possible D match to TRBD1 (6 bases). The CDR3 contains 13 residues. V lost 3 bases, J lost 2 bases, and 8 bases lay in between. Germline V gene lookup returns CDR1 SGHRS and CDR2 YFSETQ. CDR3 amino acids: CASSSRGQETQYF. The CDR3 coding sequence is TGCGCCAGCAGCTCGAGGGGGCAAGAGACCCAGTACTTC.

The genes are TRBV11-3 and TRBJ2-1, with 14 bases fitting TRBD2. CDR3 length equals 15 residues. CDR1 and CDR2 from the germline V gene are SGHNT and YENEEA. After removal of 5 bases from V and 6 bases from J, the junction contained 3 bases not matched to a gene. The CDR3 coding sequence is TGTGCCAGCAGCCCTGGGACTAGCGGGAGCAATGAGCAGTTCTTC. Protein sequence: CASSPGTSGSNEQFF.

This sequence joins TRBV2 and TRBJ2-7; no definite D call. The CDR3 covers 13 residues. Germline values: CDR1 SNHLY, CDR2 FYNNEI. With 4 bases removed from V and 1 base from J, the gap between germline ends came to 8 bases. CDR3 loop: CASSVSSSYEQYF. Written as DNA, the CDR3 is TGTGCCAGCAGTGTCAGTTCGTCCTACGAGCAGTACTTC.

The J gene is TRBJ2-5, the V gene TRBV6-5, with 9 positions matching TRBD1. The CDR3 contains 14 residues. J gave up 5 bases and V 6 bases, and 7 bases lay outside the gene matches. Looked up from germline, CDR1 is MNHEY and CDR2 is SVGAGI. CDR3 nucleotide sequence: TGTGCCAGCAGGATTACAGGGGGCGGGGAGACCCAGTACTTC. As protein: CASRITGGGETQYF.

This chain uses TRBV2 with TRBJ1-2; the match to TRBD1 covers 11 bases. The CDR3 has 14 residues. With 4 bases clipped from V and 7 bases from J, the junction kept 5 bases outside the gene matches. Germline CDR1 is SNHLY and CDR2 is FYNNEI. DNA for the CDR3: TGTGCCAGCAGTGGGACAGGGGGCAAGGTTGGCTACACCTTC. Protein: CASSGTGGKVGYTF.

As DNA, the CDR3 is TGTGCCGTTAGGACTAGCGGGAGCTCAGATACGCAGTATTTT. This sequence encodes CAVRTSGSSDTQYF. The genes are TRBV10-3 and TRBJ2-3; 13 bases are a match to TRBD2. The CDR3 consists of 14 residues. Germline values: CDR1 ENHRY, CDR2 SYGVKD. The V gene end was trimmed by 11 bases and the J gene end by 4 bases; junction bases not matched to a gene: 6.

This sequence joins TRBV9 and TRBJ1-2, with TRBD1 identical over 10 bases. Germline V CDR1 and CDR2: SGDLS, YYNGEE. The CDR3 contains 13 residues. V lost 7 bases and J lost 5; bases outside the gene matches: 5. CDR3 amino acids: CASGTGAGYGYTF. The CDR3 DNA reads TGTGCCAGCGGGACAGGGGCGGGATATGGCTACACCTTC.

This sequence joins TRBV7-9 and TRBJ2-1; 12 bases are a match to TRBD2. The CDR3 is 18 residues long. Germline CDR1 reads SEHNR; CDR2 reads FQNEAQ (reference sequence). V lost 11 bases to trimming and J lost 4 bases; unmatched junction nucleotides: 18. CDR3 nucleotide sequence: TGTGCCTTAGCCAGGGTGACTAGCGGGAGTGTTCGTTACAATGAGCAGTTCTTC. Encoded protein: CALARVTSGSVRYNEQFF.